The rows below give T cell receptor beta chains drawn from one sample of a study of naive and memory T cell subsets. TCRdb fed the UMI-ligation and nested PCR reads into MiXCR, producing one record per CDR3 protein. In the table there are about 26,000 distinct CDR3 sequences, 5% to 5.5% of which are singletons. The sample was blood. These TCRs come from an adult in good health. Both conserved end residues are part of each CDR3. The order of the fields is clone size, D gene, V gene, CDR3 length, J gene, CDR3 DNA, CDR3 protein. D genes are given only for firm matches. Size tells how often a clone was seen (once, few, many) or the class of an expanded clone, and some rows leave it out.

abundance: many; d_gene: TRBD2; v_gene: TRBV6-1; len: 17; j_gene: TRBJ2-3; CDR3nt: TGTGCCAGCAGTGAAGGCCTAGCGGGAGGGCCGGGAGATACGCAGTATTTT; CDR3aa: CASSEGLAGGPGDTQYF
abundance: few; d_gene: TRBD1; v_gene: TRBV19; len: 16; j_gene: TRBJ1-2; CDR3nt: TGTGCCAGTAGTATCTATCCAGGGGGAGCTACCTATGGCTACACCTTC; CDR3aa: CASSIYPGGATYGYTF
abundance: many; d_gene: TRBD2; v_gene: TRBV6-6; len: 14; j_gene: TRBJ2-7; CDR3nt: TGTGCCAGCAGCCTAGCGGAAAGCTCCTACGAGCAGTACTTC; CDR3aa: CASSLAESSYEQYF
abundance: many; d_gene: -; v_gene: TRBV9; len: 16; j_gene: TRBJ2-3; CDR3nt: TGTGCCAGCAGCGTAGGGAATAGCGCGAGCACAGATACGCAGTATTTT; CDR3aa: CASSVGNSASTDTQYF
abundance: few; d_gene: TRBD2; v_gene: TRBV28; len: 17; j_gene: TRBJ2-3; CDR3nt: TGTGCCAGCAGACGAAGCGGGAGGCCTGTTAGCACAGATACGCAGTATTTT; CDR3aa: CASRRSGRPVSTDTQYF
abundance: few; d_gene: -; v_gene: TRBV28; len: 14; j_gene: TRBJ2-6; CDR3nt: TGTGCCAGCAGTTCAACGACAGGGGCCAACGTCCTGACTTTC; CDR3aa: CASSSTTGANVLTF
abundance: many; d_gene: TRBD2; v_gene: TRBV29-1; len: 16; j_gene: TRBJ2-3; CDR3nt: TGCAGCGTTGTCCTGACTAGCGGGAGTAGTGCAGATACGCAGTATTTT; CDR3aa: CSVVLTSGSSADTQYF
abundance: many; d_gene: -; v_gene: TRBV25-1; len: 14; j_gene: TRBJ2-5; CDR3nt: TGTGCCAGCAGTGATATAGACATCCAAGAGACCCAGTACTTC; CDR3aa: CASSDIDIQETQYF
abundance: -; d_gene: -; v_gene: TRBV11-2; len: 15; j_gene: TRBJ1-4; CDR3nt: TGTGCCAGCAGCTCCTTCAGGGGCCGGGTTGAAAAACTGTTTTTT; CDR3aa: CASSSFRGRVEKLFF
abundance: many; d_gene: -; v_gene: TRBV2; len: 14; j_gene: TRBJ2-2; CDR3nt: TGTGCCAGGTCAGGACAGTTCAACACCGGGGAGCTGTTTTTT; CDR3aa: CARSGQFNTGELFF
abundance: many; d_gene: TRBD2; v_gene: TRBV20-1; len: 16; j_gene: TRBJ2-5; CDR3nt: TGCAGTGCTAGAGCGTACCAGCGGGAGACCCGGGAGACCCAGTACTTC; CDR3aa: CSARAYQRETRETQYF
abundance: many; d_gene: TRBD2; v_gene: TRBV7-6; len: 16; j_gene: TRBJ2-5; CDR3nt: TGTGCCAGCAGCTCGACCGGGACTAGCGGGAGTAAGACCCAGTACTTC; CDR3aa: CASSSTGTSGSKTQYF
abundance: many; d_gene: -; v_gene: TRBV30; len: 14; j_gene: TRBJ1-1; CDR3nt: TGTGCACACACCCGGGGGTTCGGGTCGACTGAAGCTTTCTTT; CDR3aa: CAHTRGFGSTEAFF
abundance: -; d_gene: -; v_gene: TRBV7-6; len: 12; j_gene: TRBJ1-5; CDR3nt: TGTGCCGTCAGCTCCATGAATCAGCCCCAGCATTTT; CDR3aa: CAVSSMNQPQHF
abundance: many; d_gene: TRBD2; v_gene: TRBV7-2; len: 13; j_gene: TRBJ2-7; CDR3nt: TGTGCCAGCAGCTTAGCGGCGGGAGAGGAGCAGTACTTC; CDR3aa: CASSLAAGEEQYF
abundance: many; d_gene: -; v_gene: TRBV10-3; len: 13; j_gene: TRBJ2-5; CDR3nt: TGTGCCATCAGTGATTCAGGTCTAGAGACCCAGTACTTC; CDR3aa: CAISDSGLETQYF
abundance: few; d_gene: TRBD2; v_gene: TRBV11-1; len: 15; j_gene: TRBJ2-7; CDR3nt: TGTGCCAGCAGCTTCGCTAGCGGGAGCTCCTACGAGCAGTACTTC; CDR3aa: CASSFASGSSYEQYF
abundance: many; d_gene: TRBD1; v_gene: TRBV24-1; len: 18; j_gene: TRBJ2-4; CDR3nt: TGTGCCACCAGTGACCCAGACGGACAGGGATTAGCCAAAAACATTCAGTACTTC; CDR3aa: CATSDPDGQGLAKNIQYF
abundance: many; d_gene: -; v_gene: TRBV29-1; len: 11; j_gene: TRBJ1-2; CDR3nt: TGCAGCGGTTTGGGGCAAATTGGCTACACCTTC; CDR3aa: CSGLGQIGYTF
abundance: many; d_gene: -; v_gene: TRBV12-3/TRBV12-4; len: 13; j_gene: TRBJ1-5; CDR3nt: TGTGCCAGCAGTTTTTCCAGGGATCAGCCCCAGCATTTT; CDR3aa: CASSFSRDQPQHF
abundance: many; d_gene: -; v_gene: TRBV6-2/TRBV6-3; len: 15; j_gene: TRBJ1-2; CDR3nt: TGTGCCAGCAGCTCCCCGATCGACAGTGAGGGTGGCTACACCTTC; CDR3aa: CASSSPIDSEGGYTF
abundance: many; d_gene: TRBD1; v_gene: TRBV6-5; len: 16; j_gene: TRBJ2-3; CDR3nt: TGTGCCAGCAGTTACTCCCCGGACAGGGCCCCAGATACGCAGTATTTT; CDR3aa: CASSYSPDRAPDTQYF
abundance: many; d_gene: -; v_gene: TRBV7-3; len: 14; j_gene: TRBJ2-5; CDR3nt: TGTGCCAGCAGCTTAAACGGGCCCCAAGAGACCCAGTACTTC; CDR3aa: CASSLNGPQETQYF
abundance: many; d_gene: TRBD2; v_gene: TRBV5-1; len: 15; j_gene: TRBJ2-3; CDR3nt: TGCGCCAGCAGCTTTAGAGCGGGAGAAACCGATACGCAGTATTTT; CDR3aa: CASSFRAGETDTQYF